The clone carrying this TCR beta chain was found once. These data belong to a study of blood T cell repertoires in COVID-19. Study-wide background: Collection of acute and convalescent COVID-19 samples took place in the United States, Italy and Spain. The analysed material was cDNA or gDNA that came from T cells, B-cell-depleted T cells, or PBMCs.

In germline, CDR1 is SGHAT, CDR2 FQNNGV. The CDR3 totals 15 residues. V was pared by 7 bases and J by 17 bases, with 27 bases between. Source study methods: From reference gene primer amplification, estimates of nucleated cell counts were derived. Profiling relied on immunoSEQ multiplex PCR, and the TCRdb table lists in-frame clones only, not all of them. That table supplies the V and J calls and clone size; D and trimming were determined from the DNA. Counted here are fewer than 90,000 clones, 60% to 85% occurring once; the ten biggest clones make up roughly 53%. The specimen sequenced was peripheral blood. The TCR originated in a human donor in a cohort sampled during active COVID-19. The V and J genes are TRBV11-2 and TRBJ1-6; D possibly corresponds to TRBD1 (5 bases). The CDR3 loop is CASILTPSVRGWVHF. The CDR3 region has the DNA TGTGCCAGCATACTGACCCCTTCGGTTAGGGGCTGGGTCCACTTT.